The 16 T cell receptor beta chains given below trace back to one sample, sequenced in a study of OX40 agonist ivuxolimab in advanced cancers. Here immunoSEQ multiplex PCR was the method, and the copy in TCRdb shows in-frame clones only, minus some. The sample records 75,000 to 95,000 clones, 91% being singletons. The sequencing here drew on CD4+ or CD8+ T cells sorted from blood, taken in a trial of the OX40 agonist ivuxolimab. The source is an adult with an advanced solid tumor such as melanoma, head and neck, liver or kidney cancer.

The V call is TRBV5-5, the J call TRBJ2-7, with 9 positions matching TRBD1. The CDR3 runs 15 residues. The trim removed 2 bases at V and 3 bases at J, leaving 6 bases unmatched. Germline V gene data show CDR1 as SGHKS and CDR2 as YYEKEE (reference sequence). The CDR3 nucleotides are TGTGCCAGCAGCTTCGGCTGGACAGGGGACTACGAGCAGTACTTC. Protein sequence: CASSFGWTGDYEQYF.

The genes are TRBV14 and TRBJ2-7, with 9 bases identical to TRBD2. The junction had 12 bases not matched to a gene; V was cut back by 4 bases and J by 2 bases. The CDR3 consists of 17 residues. The germline V gene has CDR1 SGHDN and CDR2 FVKESK. CDR3 in amino acids: CASSPLGGLAGTYEQYF. The DNA of the CDR3 is TGTGCCAGCAGCCCGCTTGGGGGGCTAGCGGGAACCTACGAGCAGTACTTC.

The chain uses TRBV19 and TRBJ1-2, with D unresolved. The CDR3 runs 15 residues. Trimming cost V 3 bases and J 2 bases, with 13 bases left between them. Per the germline V gene, CDR1 is LNHDA and CDR2 is SQIVND (reference sequence). The CDR3 loop is CASSIPQGPNYGYTF. CDR3 coding DNA: TGTGCCAGTAGTATCCCACAAGGTCCGAACTATGGCTACACCTTC.

The V gene is TRBV21-1, the J gene TRBJ2-7; TRBD2, the D gene given by the table, was not confirmed from the DNA. TRBV21-1 is a recognized pseudogene. CDR3 length: 12 amino acids. This CDR3 reads CASSKGVDEQYF. In DNA, the CDR3 is TGTGCCAGCAGCAAAGGCGTCGACGAGCAGTACTTC.

The V call is TRBV11-3, the J call TRBJ1-1, with D hard to call. Germline CDR1 reads SGHNT; CDR2 reads YENEEA. This CDR3 is 11 amino acids long. V was pared by 3 bases and J by 7 bases, with 6 bases between. The CDR3 here is CASSFLNEAFF. CDR3 sequence (DNA): TGTGCCAGCAGCTTCCTAAATGAAGCTTTCTTT.

CDR3 coding DNA: TGTGCCAGTCGGACAGGGGGAAACACCGGGGAGCTGTTTTTT. Translating it yields CASRTGGNTGELFF. The J gene is TRBJ2-2, the V gene TRBV19; the match to TRBD1 covers 10 bases. Per germline, CDR1 LNHDA and CDR2 SQIVND (reference sequence). The ends lost 8 bases at V and 2 bases at J; junction bases unmatched: 2. The CDR3 covers 14 residues.

V is TRBV28 and J is TRBJ1-1; TRBD1 is a possible D gene (5 bases). The CDR3 loop spans 16 amino acids. Per the germline V gene, CDR1 is MDHEN and CDR2 is SYDVKM. V lost 1 base, J lost 4 bases, and 16 bases lay in between. In DNA form, the CDR3 reads TGTGCCAGCAGTTTATCGGGAGGGACCTTAGGCACTGAAGCTTTCTTT. Translation gives CASSLSGGTLGTEAFF.

The CDR3 is CASSPSTGPVHEQFF. As DNA, the CDR3 is TGTGCCAGCAGCCCCTCGACAGGGCCCGTCCATGAGCAGTTCTTC. This chain joins TRBV5-4 and TRBJ2-1; TRBD1 matches 7 bases. The CDR3 contains 15 residues. Trimming at V came to 4 bases and at J to 8 bases, leaving 12 bases not matched to a gene. From germline, CDR1 is SGHNT and CDR2 YYREEE (reference sequence).

The chain recombines TRBV5-1 with TRBJ2-7; 13 nucleotides align to TRBD2. V lost 3 bases to trimming and J lost 7 bases; unmatched junction nucleotides: 4. This CDR3 comprises 14 residues. Germline CDR1 SGHRS, CDR2 YFSETQ. CDR3 region: CASSSGLAGEEQYF. CDR3 DNA sequence: TGCGCCAGCAGCTCCGGACTAGCGGGAGAAGAGCAGTACTTC. Based on the CDR3 plus reference TRBV5-1 and TRBJ2-7, the full variable domain is KAGVTQTPRYLIKTRGQQVTLSCSPISGHRSVSWYQQTPGQGLQFLFEYFSETQRNKGNFPGRFSGRQFSNSRSEMNVSTLELGDSALYLCASSSGLAGEEQYFGPGTRLTVT.

The J gene is TRBJ1-5, the V gene TRBV5-1; D perhaps matches TRBD1 (5 bases). V gave up 0 bases and J gave up 3 bases, with 10 bases separating them. The CDR3 has 15 residues. Germline CDR1 SGHRS, CDR2 YFSETQ. Written as DNA, the CDR3 is TGCGCCAGCAGCTTGGGGAGGGACCCCAATCAGCCCCAGCATTTT. This encodes CASSLGRDPNQPQHF.

V is TRBV5-1 and J is TRBJ1-2; a weak D match, TRBD1 (5 bases). Germline V gives CDR1 SGHRS, CDR2 YFSETQ. V was clipped by 0 bases and J by 8 bases, with 14 bases between them. CDR3 length equals 14 residues. The CDR3 DNA reads TGCGCCAGCAGCTTGGCCGGCGGGACGCAGGGCTACACCTTC. It is translated as CASSLAGGTQGYTF. The variable domain in full, with the rest retrieved from reference TRBV5-1 and TRBJ1-2, is KAGVTQTPRYLIKTRGQQVTLSCSPISGHRSVSWYQQTPGQGLQFLFEYFSETQRNKGNFPGRFSGRQFSNSRSEMNVSTLELGDSALYLCASSLAGGTQGYTFGSGTRLTVV.

This rearrangement joins TRBV5-1 to TRBJ2-7; 7 bases fit TRBD1. Trimming took 4 bases from V and 0 from J; bases not matched to a gene: 4. The CDR3 consists of 14 residues. Germline V CDR1 and CDR2: SGHRS, YFSETQ. The CDR3 here is CASSQGQSSYEQYF. CDR3 nucleotides: TGCGCCAGCAGCCAGGGACAGAGCTCCTACGAGCAGTACTTC.

This chain joins TRBV18 and TRBJ2-6, with 7 bases fitting TRBD2. CDR1 is KGHSH and CDR2 is LQKENI in the germline V gene. Trimming took 3 bases from V and 0 from J; bases not matched to a gene: 8. CDR3 size: 18 residues. The DNA for the CDR3 is TGTGCCAGCTCACCCCCGGGAGCGGGGTCCTCTGGGGCCAACGTCCTGACTTTC. It specifies CASSPPGAGSSGANVLTF.

The chain carries TRBV5-4 and TRBJ2-5; 8 bases are a match to TRBD2. The CDR3 runs 15 residues. V gave up 3 bases and J gave up 5 bases; unmatched junction bases: 9. Per germline, CDR1 SGHNT and CDR2 YYREEE (reference sequence). CDR3 protein: CASSSAAGGRETQYF. The CDR3, as DNA: TGTGCCAGCAGCTCCGCCGCGGGAGGACGGGAGACCCAGTACTTC. The complete variable domain, with remaining parts taken from reference TRBV5-4 and TRBJ2-5, reads ETGVTQSPTHLIKTRGQQVTLRCSSQSGHNTVSWYQQALGQGPQFIFQYYREEENGRGNFPPRFSGLQFPNYSSELNVNALELDDSALYLCASSSAAGGRETQYFGPGTRLLVL.

J is TRBJ2-5 and V is TRBV5-1; D is ambiguous. This CDR3 contains 14 residues. Trimming removed 0 bases at V and 0 bases at J, with 6 bases between. Germline assignment: CDR1 SGHRS and CDR2 YFSETQ. CDR3 DNA sequence: TGCGCCAGCAGCTTGGGACGGAACCAAGAGACCCAGTACTTC. The encoded protein is CASSLGRNQETQYF.

The chain employs TRBV19 and TRBJ2-5; weak D call: TRBD2 (5 bases). Germline V gene sequence: CDR1 LNHDA, CDR2 SQIVND (reference sequence). Trimming took off 7 bases at V and 4 bases at J, with 13 bases between the two ends. This CDR3 has 13 amino acids. The CDR3 sequence is CASNNGAGETQYF. CDR3 nucleotides: TGTGCCAGTAATAATGGCGCGGGAGAGACCCAGTACTTC.